The 9 T cell receptor beta chains in this list originate from one sample, sequenced in a study of blood T cell repertoires in COVID-19. Only in-frame clones appear in the TCRdb table, and some are missing; sequencing was by immunoSEQ multiplex PCR. The sample consists of 73,000 or so clones, about 86% of them appearing once. The material sequenced was peripheral blood. The receptor set was obtained from a man in his fifties with active COVID-19.

A remark on this clone: One end of the junction is discordant with germline, which a read error may explain. Other DNA sequences in this specimen translate into the identical CDR3. This sequence joins TRBV7-2 and TRBJ1-2; possible D gene TRBD1, 5 bases. The CDR3 extends over 14 amino acids. CDR1 and CDR2 (germline): SGHTA, FQGNSA. In DNA, the CDR3 is TGTGCTAGCAGCCCGGACACGGGTAACTATGGCTACACCTTC. Its translation is CASSPDTGNYGYTF.

This clone was observed once. Other DNA sequences in the sample encode the same CDR3. The CDR3 sequence: CASSLVGGQETQYF. CDR3 sequence (DNA): TGCGCCAGCAGCTTGGTCGGGGGCCAAGAGACCCAGTACTTC. V gene TRBV5-1 combines with J gene TRBJ2-5, with D perhaps TRBD2 (6 bases). Germline CDR1 is SGHRS and CDR2 is YFSETQ. The CDR3 has 14 residues. Deletions cut 0 bases from V and 1 base from J, with 7 bases between.

The genes are TRBV6-2 or TRBV6-3 and TRBJ2-5; 7 positions agree with TRBD2. Unmatched junction bases numbered 10, after V lost 4 bases and J lost 5 bases. The CDR3 has 15 residues. The V gene's germline CDR1 is MNHEY and CDR2 SVGEGT. The CDR3 DNA reads TGTGCCAGCAGTTCCGGGGGAGGGCCCGGGGAGACCCAGTACTTC. It is translated as CASSSGGGPGETQYF.

The V call is TRBV11-3, the J call TRBJ2-1, with D hard to call. From germline, CDR1 is SGHNT and CDR2 YENEEA. V gave up 2 bases and J gave up 5 bases, with 7 bases separating them. The CDR3 spans 13 residues. The CDR3 region is CASSLMAHNEQFF. DNA for the CDR3: TGTGCCAGCAGCTTAATGGCCCACAATGAGCAGTTCTTC.

The gene calls are TRBV6-4 and TRBJ2-5, with a tentative D call TRBD2 (7 bases). This CDR3 is built from 17 residues. Trimming pared 6 bases from V and 4 bases from J, leaving 24 bases between. CDR1 MRHNA and CDR2 SNTAGT come from the germline V gene. This CDR3 is CASSKAGAERGRETQYF. The CDR3 coding sequence is TGTGCCAGCAGCAAGGCGGGGGCCGAACGCGGGAGAGAGACCCAGTACTTC.

The genes are TRBV27 and TRBJ2-2; D perhaps matches TRBD2 (6 bases). CDR3 length: 18 amino acids. V lost 3 bases and J 3 bases, leaving 20 bases between the germline ends. Germline CDR1 and CDR2: MNHEY and SMNVEV (reference sequence). The CDR3 region is CASSFRSGDTGHTGELFF. Written as DNA, the CDR3 is TGTGCCAGCAGTTTTCGTTCGGGGGATACGGGCCACACCGGGGAGCTGTTTTTT.

V and J are TRBV28 and TRBJ1-1; D is unclear. CDR3 length equals 13 residues. Deletions cut 3 bases from V and 4 bases from J, with 9 bases between. CDR1 and CDR2 from the germline V gene are MDHEN and SYDVKM. The CDR3 spells CASSFRYRTEAFF. CDR3 coding DNA: TGTGCCAGCAGTTTCAGGTATCGCACTGAAGCTTTCTTT.

V and J are TRBV7-2 and TRBJ1-5; TRBD1 might be the D (5 bases). This CDR3 has 13 residues. V was cut by 6 bases and J by 2 bases, with 8 bases left in between. Germline V CDR1 and CDR2: SGHTA, FQGNSA. In nucleotides, the CDR3 is TGTGCCAGCAGTTCACAGGGCAATCAGCCCCAGCATTTT. Amino acids: CASSSQGNQPQHF.

The gene calls are TRBV6-5 and TRBJ1-1; possible D gene TRBD1, 5 bases. This CDR3 is built from 13 residues. Per germline, CDR1 MNHEY and CDR2 SVGAGI. The germline V and J ends were trimmed by 7 bases and 4 bases, with 13 bases remaining between them. The CDR3 spells CASKRGEATEAFF. The CDR3 DNA follows: TGTGCCAGCAAACGGGGGGAGGCCACTGAAGCTTTCTTT.